The rows below give T cell receptor beta chains drawn from one sample of a study of tumor-infiltrating lymphocytes in primary liver carcinoma. TCRdb processed the multiplex PCR reads anew with MiXCR; each CDR3 protein has one entry. The repertoire holds around 81,000 distinct CDR3 sequences, with 70% to 80% as singletons. The sample comprised liver tumor tissue from sampling region 4. The receptors derive from a woman in her sixties or seventies with primary liver carcinoma and hepatitis B virus infection. CDR3s leave out the opening cysteine and the closing phenylalanine or tryptophan. D genes are given only for firm matches. Not every row has a clone size; where given, it reads once, few, many or a size class.

d_gene,v_gene,abundance,j_gene,CDR3aa
TRBD2,TRBV5-6,-,TRBJ2-1,ANSPRGGATVLNEQF
-,TRBV6-5,-,TRBJ2-7,TSSSSGTQTYEQY
-,TRBV28,few,-,ASSLFSYNEQY
-,TRBV6-4,many,TRBJ2-2,ASSPIGLDTGELF
TRBD2,TRBV28,many,TRBJ2-7,ASSTPRTSGRARFREQY
-,TRBV5-1,many,TRBJ2-1,ASSPRDPRHNEQF
-,TRBV4-1,once,TRBJ2-3,ASIPIQPRTDMQY
-,TRBV29-1,-,TRBJ1-1,SVDVGWGMRTETF
-,TRBV29-1,-,TRBJ1-1,SGGGMITEAF
-,TRBV6-1,-,TRBJ2-2,ASRDGPGTGGLF
TRBD1,TRBV11-2,-,TRBJ2-5,VSSRDREETQY
TRBD2,TRBV29-1,-,TRBJ2-1,SVEVLGTSASYNEQF
-,TRBV11-2,few,TRBJ2-5,ASSLGLSQETQY
TRBD1,TRBV11-3,-,TRBJ2-1,ASSLTGAYDEQF
TRBD2,TRBV28,many,TRBJ2-7,ASSILAGSYEQY
-,TRBV11-2,-,TRBJ2-3,ARSLGIRREGTDTQY
-,TRBV12-3/TRBV12-4,once,TRBJ2-7,ASSPDIGQSYEQY
-,TRBV12-3/TRBV12-4,once,TRBJ2-1,ASSLGGTDYEQF
TRBD2,TRBV6-2/TRBV6-3,-,TRBJ2-7,VTGGARKQY
-,TRBV4-2,-,TRBJ1-5,ASSQEVGNNQSQH
-,TRBV12-3/TRBV12-4,once,TRBJ1-2,ASRRDGSNYDYT
TRBD2,TRBV5-4,-,TRBJ2-3,ASRLSGRGGTDAQY
-,TRBV5-1,-,TRBJ1-3,ASSTPDRTFSGNTVY
TRBD2,TRBV20-1,-,TRBJ2-7,SARDLHKGTSLYEQY
-,TRBV12-3/TRBV12-4,-,TRBJ2-3,ASMDRVGRTDTKY
-,TRBV11-2,-,TRBJ1-6,ASSLESGPPLH
-,TRBV29-1,-,TRBJ1-1,SVTRRAMGIEAF
-,TRBV7-9,-,TRBJ1-5,ASSAGRRNQPQH
-,TRBV12-3/TRBV12-4,once,TRBJ2-5,GSNAYQETQY
-,TRBV11-2,-,TRBJ2-3,PSSFHPPGISTDTQY
-,TRBV14,many,TRBJ1-2,ASSQDPDLNYGYT
TRBD1,TRBV10-2,many,TRBJ2-2,ASIKDRASNGELF
-,TRBV6-1,-,TRBJ2-1,ASSEAPGGLSHNEQC
-,TRBV10-2,many,TRBJ2-3,ASSLGTGTDTQY
-,TRBV18,few,TRBJ2-7,ASSPPAGRYEQY
-,TRBV28,-,TRBJ1-1,ANWAGDGGTEAF
-,TRBV11-2,-,TRBJ2-3,ASSWGSYTQY
-,TRBV6-6,once,TRBJ2-2,ASSYSGGVAGDLF
TRBD1,TRBV7-9,many,TRBJ1-2,ASSLGKGAHGYT
TRBD1,TRBV12-3/TRBV12-4,-,TRBJ1-4,ASSSTTGGTNGKLF
-,TRBV28,-,TRBJ2-2,ASSRGGVTGELL
TRBD1,TRBV12-3/TRBV12-4,many,TRBJ1-6,ASSSPAGQGIFNSPLH
TRBD1,TRBV11-2,-,TRBJ2-5,ASSLIPTGEEEVETQY